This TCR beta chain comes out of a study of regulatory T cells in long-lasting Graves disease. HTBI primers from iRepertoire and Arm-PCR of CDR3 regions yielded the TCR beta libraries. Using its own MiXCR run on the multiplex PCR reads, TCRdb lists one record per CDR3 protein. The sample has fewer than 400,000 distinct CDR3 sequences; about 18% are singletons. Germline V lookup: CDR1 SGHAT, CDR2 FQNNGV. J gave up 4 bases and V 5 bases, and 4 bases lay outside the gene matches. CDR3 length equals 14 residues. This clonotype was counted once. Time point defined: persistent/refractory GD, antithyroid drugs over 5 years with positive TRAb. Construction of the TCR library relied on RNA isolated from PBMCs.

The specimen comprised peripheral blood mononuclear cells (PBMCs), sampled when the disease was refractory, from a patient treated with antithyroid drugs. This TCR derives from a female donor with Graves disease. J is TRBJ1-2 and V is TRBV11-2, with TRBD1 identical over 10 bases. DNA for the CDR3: TGTGCCAGCAGCCTCTGGACAGGGGGCTATGGCTACACCTTC. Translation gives CASSLWTGGYGYTF.